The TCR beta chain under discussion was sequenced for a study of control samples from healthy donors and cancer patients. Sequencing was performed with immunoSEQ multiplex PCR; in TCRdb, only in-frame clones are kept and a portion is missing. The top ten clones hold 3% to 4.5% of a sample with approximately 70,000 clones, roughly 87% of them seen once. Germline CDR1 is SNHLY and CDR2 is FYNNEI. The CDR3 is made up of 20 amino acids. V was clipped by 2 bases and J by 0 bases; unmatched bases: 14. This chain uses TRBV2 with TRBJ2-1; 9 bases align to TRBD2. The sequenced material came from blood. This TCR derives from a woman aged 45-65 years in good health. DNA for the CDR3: TGTGCCAGCAGTGAATTGCCAGAGGCTAGCGGGAAAAGCTCCTACAATGAGCAGTTCTTC. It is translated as CASSELPEASGKSSYNEQFF.